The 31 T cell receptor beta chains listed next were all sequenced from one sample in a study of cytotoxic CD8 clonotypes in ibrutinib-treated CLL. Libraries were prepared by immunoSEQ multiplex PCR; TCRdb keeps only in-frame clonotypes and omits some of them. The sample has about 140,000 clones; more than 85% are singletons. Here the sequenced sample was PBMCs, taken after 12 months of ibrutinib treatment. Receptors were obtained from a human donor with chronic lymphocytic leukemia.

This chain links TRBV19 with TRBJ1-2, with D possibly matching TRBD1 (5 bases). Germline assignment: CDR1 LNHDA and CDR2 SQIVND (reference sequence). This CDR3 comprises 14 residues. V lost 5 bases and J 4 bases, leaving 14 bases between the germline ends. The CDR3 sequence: CASSPRQFSYGYTF. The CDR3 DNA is TGTGCCAGTAGTCCTCGACAGTTCTCCTATGGCTACACCTTC.

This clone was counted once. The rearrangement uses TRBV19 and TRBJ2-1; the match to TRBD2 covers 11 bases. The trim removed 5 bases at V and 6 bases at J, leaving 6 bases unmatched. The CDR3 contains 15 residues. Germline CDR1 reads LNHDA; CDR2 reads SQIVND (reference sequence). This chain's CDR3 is CASSLQLAGANEQFF. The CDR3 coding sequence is TGTGCCAGTAGTCTTCAACTAGCGGGAGCCAATGAGCAGTTCTTC.

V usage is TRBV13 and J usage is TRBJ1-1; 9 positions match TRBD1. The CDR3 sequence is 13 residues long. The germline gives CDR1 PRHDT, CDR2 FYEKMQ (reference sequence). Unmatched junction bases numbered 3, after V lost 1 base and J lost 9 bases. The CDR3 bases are TGTGCCAGCAGCTTAGTTACAGGGGGCAAAGCTTTCTTT. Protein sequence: CASSLVTGGKAFF.

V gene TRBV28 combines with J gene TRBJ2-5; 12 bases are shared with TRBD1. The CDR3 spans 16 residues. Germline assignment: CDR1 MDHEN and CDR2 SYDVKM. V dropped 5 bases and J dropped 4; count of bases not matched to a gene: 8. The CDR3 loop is CASSPGTGGWGETQYF. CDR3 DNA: TGTGCCAGCAGTCCTGGGACAGGGGGCTGGGGAGAGACCCAGTACTTC.

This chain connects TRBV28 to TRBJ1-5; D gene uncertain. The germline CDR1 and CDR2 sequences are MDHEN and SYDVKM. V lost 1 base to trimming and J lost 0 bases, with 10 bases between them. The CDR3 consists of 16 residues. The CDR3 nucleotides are TGTGCCAGCAGTTTATTGCCCCAAAATAGCAATCAGCCCCAGCATTTT. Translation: CASSLLPQNSNQPQHF. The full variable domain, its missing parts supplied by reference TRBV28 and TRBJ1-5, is DVKVTQSSRYLVKRTGEKVFLECVQDMDHENMFWYRQDPGLGLRLIYFSYDVKMKEKGDIPEGYSVSREKKERFSLILESASTNQTSMYLCASSLLPQNSNQPQHFGDGTRLSIL.

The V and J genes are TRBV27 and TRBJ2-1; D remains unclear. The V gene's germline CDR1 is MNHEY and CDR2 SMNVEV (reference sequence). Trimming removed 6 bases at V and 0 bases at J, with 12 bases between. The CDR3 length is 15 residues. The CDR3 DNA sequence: TGTGCCAGCAGATCCCAGTTTAGCTCCTACAATGAGCAGTTCTTC. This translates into CASRSQFSSYNEQFF.

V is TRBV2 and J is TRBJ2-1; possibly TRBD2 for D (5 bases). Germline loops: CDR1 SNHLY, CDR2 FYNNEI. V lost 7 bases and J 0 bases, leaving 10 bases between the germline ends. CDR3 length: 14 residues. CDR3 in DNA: TGTGCCAGCACCGCAGCGGTCTCCTACAATGAGCAGTTCTTC. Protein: CASTAAVSYNEQFF.

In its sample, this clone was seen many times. The CDR3 loop reads CASSLGRTDTQYF. Written as DNA, the CDR3 is TGTGCCAGCAGTTTAGGGAGGACAGATACGCAGTATTTT. The chain employs TRBV27 and TRBJ2-3, with D perhaps TRBD2 (6 bases). The CDR3 runs 13 residues. Germline CDR1 reads MNHEY; CDR2 reads SMNVEV (reference sequence). V was cut by 2 bases and J by 3 bases, with 6 bases left in between.

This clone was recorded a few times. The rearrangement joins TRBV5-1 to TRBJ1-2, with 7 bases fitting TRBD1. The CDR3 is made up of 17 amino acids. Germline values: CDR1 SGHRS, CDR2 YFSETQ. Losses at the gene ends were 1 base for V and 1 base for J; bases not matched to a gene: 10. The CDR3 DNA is TGCGCCAGCAGCTTGTATCCAGGGGGTGACGGTAACTATGGCTACACCTTC. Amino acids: CASSLYPGGDGNYGYTF.

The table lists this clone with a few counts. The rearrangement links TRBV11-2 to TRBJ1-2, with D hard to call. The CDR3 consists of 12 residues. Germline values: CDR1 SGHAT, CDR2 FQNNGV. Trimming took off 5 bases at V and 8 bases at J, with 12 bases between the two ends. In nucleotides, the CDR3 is TGTGCCAGCAGCCTCTGGGAAGGAGGCTACACCTTC. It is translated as CASSLWEGGYTF.

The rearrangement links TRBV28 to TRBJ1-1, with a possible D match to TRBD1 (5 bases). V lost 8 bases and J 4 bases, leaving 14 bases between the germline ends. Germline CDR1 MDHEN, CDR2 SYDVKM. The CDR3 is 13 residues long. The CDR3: CASFRADGTEAFF. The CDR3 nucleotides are TGTGCCAGCTTCAGGGCGGACGGCACTGAAGCTTTCTTT.

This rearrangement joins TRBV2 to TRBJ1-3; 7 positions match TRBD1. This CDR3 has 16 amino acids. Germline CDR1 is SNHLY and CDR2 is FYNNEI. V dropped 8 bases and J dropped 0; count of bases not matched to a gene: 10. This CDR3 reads CASQGRQGNSGNTIYF. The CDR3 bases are TGTGCCAGCCAAGGCCGACAGGGAAACTCTGGAAACACCATATATTTT.

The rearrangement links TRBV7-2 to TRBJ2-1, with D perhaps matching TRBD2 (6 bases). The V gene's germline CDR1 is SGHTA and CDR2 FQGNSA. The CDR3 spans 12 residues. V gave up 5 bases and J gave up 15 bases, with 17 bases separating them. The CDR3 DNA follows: TGTGCCAGCAGCCGAGCGGGCTCCTACACGTTCTTC. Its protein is CASSRAGSYTFF.

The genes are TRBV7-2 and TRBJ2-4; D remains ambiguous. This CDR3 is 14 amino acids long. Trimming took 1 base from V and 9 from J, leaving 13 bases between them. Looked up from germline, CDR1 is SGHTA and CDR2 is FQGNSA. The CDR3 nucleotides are TGTGCCAGCAGCTTAGATGTGACCTTACGCATTCAGTACTTC. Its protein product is CASSLDVTLRIQYF.

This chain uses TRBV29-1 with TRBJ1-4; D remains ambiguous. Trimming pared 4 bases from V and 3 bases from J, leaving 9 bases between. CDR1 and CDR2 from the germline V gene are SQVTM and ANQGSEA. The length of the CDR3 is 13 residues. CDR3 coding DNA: TGCAGCGTTGTTCTATCTTCTAATGAAAAACTGTTTTTT. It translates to CSVVLSSNEKLFF. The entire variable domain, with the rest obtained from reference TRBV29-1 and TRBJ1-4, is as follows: SAVISQKPSRDICQRGTSLTIQCQVDSQVTMMFWYRQQPGQSLTLIATANQGSEATYESGFVIDKFPISRPNLTFSTLTVSNMSPEDSSIYLCSVVLSSNEKLFFGSGTQLSVL.

CDR3 region: CASSPGIPNEKLFF. The CDR3 bases are TGTGCCAGCAGCCCCGGGATCCCTAATGAAAAACTGTTTTTT. This chain uses TRBV7-8 with TRBJ1-4; D unresolved. Germline CDR1 and CDR2: SGHVS and FQNEAQ. The V and J ends lost 5 bases and 3 bases respectively, with 10 bases between them. This CDR3 has 14 amino acids.

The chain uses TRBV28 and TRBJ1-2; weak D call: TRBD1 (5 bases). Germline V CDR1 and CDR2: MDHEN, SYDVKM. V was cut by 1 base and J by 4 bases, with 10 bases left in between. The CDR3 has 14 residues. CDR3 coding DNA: TGTGCCAGCAGTTTATTGGTGGGGACCTATGGCTACACCTTC. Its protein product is CASSLLVGTYGYTF.

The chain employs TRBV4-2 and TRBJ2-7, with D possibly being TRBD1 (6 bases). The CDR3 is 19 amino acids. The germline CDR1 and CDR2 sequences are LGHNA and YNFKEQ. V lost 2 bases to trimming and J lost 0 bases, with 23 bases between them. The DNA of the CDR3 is TGTGCCAGCAGCCAAACTCTAGGGGCTAAGGGACACCGCTCCTACGAGCAGTACTTC. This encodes CASSQTLGAKGHRSYEQYF.

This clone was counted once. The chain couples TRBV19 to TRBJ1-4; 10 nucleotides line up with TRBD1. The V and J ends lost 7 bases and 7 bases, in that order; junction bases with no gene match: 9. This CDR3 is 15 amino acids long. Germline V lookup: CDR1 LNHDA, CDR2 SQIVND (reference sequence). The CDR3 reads CASNNWGTGVEKLFF. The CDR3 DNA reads TGTGCCAGTAACAACTGGGGGACAGGGGTTGAAAAACTGTTTTTT.

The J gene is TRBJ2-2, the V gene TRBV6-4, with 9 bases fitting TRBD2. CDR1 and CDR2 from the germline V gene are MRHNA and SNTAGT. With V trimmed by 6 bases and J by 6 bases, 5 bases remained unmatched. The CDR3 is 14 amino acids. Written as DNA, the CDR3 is TGTGCCAGCAGCGCCGGACTAGCGTCCGGGGAGCTGTTTTTT. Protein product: CASSAGLASGELFF.

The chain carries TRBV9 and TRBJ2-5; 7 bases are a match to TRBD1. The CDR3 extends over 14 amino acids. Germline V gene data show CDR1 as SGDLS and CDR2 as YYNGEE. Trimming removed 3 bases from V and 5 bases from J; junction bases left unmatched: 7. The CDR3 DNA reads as TGTGCCAGCAGCGAGGGACAGCCTAGGGAGACCCAGTACTTC. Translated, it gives CASSEGQPRETQYF. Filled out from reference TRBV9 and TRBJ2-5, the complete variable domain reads DSGVTQTPKHLITATGQRVTLRCSPRSGDLSVYWYQQSLDQGLQFLIQYYNGEERAKGNILERFSAQQFPDLHSELNLSSLELGDSALYFCASSEGQPRETQYFGPGTRLLVL.

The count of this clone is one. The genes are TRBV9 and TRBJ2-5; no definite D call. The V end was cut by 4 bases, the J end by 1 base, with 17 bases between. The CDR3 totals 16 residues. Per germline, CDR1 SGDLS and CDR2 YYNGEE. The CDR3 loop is CASSTNPGGSQETQYF. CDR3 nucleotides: TGTGCCAGCAGCACAAACCCCGGCGGCAGCCAAGAGACCCAGTACTTC. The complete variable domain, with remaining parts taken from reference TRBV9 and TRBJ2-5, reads DSGVTQTPKHLITATGQRVTLRCSPRSGDLSVYWYQQSLDQGLQFLIQYYNGEERAKGNILERFSAQQFPDLHSELNLSSLELGDSALYFCASSTNPGGSQETQYFGPGTRLLVL.

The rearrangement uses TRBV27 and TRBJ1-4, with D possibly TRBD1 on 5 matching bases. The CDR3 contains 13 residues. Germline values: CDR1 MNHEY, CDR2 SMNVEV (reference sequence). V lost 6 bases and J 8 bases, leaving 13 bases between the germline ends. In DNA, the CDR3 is TGTGCCAGCAGCGGGGGTGGAAGCGAAAAACTGTTTTTT. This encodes CASSGGGSEKLFF.

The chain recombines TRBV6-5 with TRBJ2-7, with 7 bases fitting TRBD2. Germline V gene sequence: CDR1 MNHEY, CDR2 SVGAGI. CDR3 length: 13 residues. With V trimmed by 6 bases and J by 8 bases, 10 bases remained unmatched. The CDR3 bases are TGTGCCAGCAGCTCCGACGGGGGGTCTCAGCAGTACTTC. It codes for CASSSDGGSQQYF.

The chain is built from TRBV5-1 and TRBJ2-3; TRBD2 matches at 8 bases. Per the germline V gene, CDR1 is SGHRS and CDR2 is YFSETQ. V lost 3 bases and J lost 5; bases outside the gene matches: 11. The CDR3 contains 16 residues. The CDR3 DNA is TGCGCCAGCAGCTCCCTGGTTAGCGGGAAGGGAGATACGCAGTATTTT. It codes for CASSSLVSGKGDTQYF.

CDR3 coding DNA: TGTGCCAGCAAAACAGGGCCTTCTCCATACGAGCAGTACTTC. Translation gives CASKTGPSPYEQYF. The V call is TRBV27, the J call TRBJ2-7; TRBD1 might be the D (6 bases). CDR3 length: 14 amino acids. Germline CDR1 MNHEY, CDR2 SMNVEV (reference sequence). V lost 7 bases and J 4 bases, leaving 17 bases between the germline ends.

The CDR3 loop is CASSLNPTPDTGELFF. The DNA of the CDR3 is TGTGCCAGCAGCTTAAACCCCACCCCGGACACCGGGGAGCTGTTTTTT. The V and J genes are TRBV7-8 and TRBJ2-2, with D uncertain. The V gene lost 2 bases and the J gene lost 3 bases, with 13 bases spanning the gap. The CDR3 is made up of 16 amino acids. In germline, CDR1 is SGHVS, CDR2 FQNEAQ.

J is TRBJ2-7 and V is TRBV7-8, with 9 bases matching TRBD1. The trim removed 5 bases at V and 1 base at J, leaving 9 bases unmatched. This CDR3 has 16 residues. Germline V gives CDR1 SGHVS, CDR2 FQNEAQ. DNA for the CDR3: TGTGCCAGCAGCGGAGTCCGGGACAGGGTTTCCTACGAGCAGTACTTC. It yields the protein CASSGVRDRVSYEQYF.

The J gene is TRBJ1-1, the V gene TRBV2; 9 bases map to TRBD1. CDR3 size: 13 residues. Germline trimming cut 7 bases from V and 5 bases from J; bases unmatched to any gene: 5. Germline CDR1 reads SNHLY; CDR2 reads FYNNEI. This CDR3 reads CASNRDRDTEAFF. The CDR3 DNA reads TGTGCCAGCAACCGGGACAGGGATACTGAAGCTTTCTTT.

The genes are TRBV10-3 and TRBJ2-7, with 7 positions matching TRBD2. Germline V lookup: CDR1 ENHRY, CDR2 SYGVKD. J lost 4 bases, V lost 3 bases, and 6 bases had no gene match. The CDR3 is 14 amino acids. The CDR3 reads CAISEIGGRYEQYF. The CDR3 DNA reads TGTGCCATCAGTGAAATTGGCGGGAGATACGAGCAGTACTTC.

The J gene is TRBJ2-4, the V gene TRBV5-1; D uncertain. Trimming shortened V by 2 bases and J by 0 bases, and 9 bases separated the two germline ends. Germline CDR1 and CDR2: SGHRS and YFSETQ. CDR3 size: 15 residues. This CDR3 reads CASSLGSKAKNIQYF. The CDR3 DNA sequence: TGCGCCAGCAGCTTAGGGTCGAAAGCCAAAAACATTCAGTACTTC.